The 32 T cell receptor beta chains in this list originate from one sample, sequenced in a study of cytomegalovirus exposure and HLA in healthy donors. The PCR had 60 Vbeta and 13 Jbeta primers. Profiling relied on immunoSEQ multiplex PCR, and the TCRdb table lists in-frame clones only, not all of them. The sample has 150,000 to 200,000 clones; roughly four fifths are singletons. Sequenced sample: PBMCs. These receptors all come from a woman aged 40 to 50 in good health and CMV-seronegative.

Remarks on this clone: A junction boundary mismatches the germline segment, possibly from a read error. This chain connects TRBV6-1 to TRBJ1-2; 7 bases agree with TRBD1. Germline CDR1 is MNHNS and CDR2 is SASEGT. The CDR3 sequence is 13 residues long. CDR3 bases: TGTGCCAGCAGGGAAGGGACAGTCTATGGCTACACCTTC. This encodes CASREGTVYGYTF.

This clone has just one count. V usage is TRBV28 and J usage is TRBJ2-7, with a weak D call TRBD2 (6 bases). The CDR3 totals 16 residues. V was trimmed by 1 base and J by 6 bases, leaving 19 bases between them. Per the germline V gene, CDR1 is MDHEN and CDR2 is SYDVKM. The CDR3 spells CASSLFGSSLLPEQYF. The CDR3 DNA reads TGTGCCAGCAGTTTATTCGGGAGTTCCCTTCTACCCGAGCAGTACTTC.

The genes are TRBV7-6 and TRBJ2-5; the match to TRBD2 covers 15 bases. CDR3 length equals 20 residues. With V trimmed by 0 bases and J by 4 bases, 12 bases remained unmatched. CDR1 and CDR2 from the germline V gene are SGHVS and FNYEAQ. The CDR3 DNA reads TGTGCCAGCAGCTTAGCCCCAGGACTAGCGGGAGGGCCGGAGTCAGAGACCCAGTACTTC. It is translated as CASSLAPGLAGGPESETQYF.

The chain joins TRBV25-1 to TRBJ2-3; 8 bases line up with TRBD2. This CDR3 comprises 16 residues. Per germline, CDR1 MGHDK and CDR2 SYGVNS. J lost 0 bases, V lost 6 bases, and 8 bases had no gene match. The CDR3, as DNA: TGTGCCAGCAGCCTTGAAGCGGGAGTAAGCACAGATACGCAGTATTTT. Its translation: CASSLEAGVSTDTQYF. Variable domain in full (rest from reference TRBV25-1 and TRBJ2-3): EADIYQTPRYLVIGTGKKITLECSQTMGHDKMYWYQQDPGMELHLIHYSYGVNSTEKGDLSSESTVSRIRTEHFPLTLESARPSHTSQYLCASSLEAGVSTDTQYFGPGTRLTVL.

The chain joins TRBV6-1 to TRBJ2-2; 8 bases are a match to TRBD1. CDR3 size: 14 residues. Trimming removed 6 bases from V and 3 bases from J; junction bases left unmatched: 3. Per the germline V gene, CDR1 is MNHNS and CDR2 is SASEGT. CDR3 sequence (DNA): TGTGCCAGCAGAACAGGGGGATACACCGGGGAGCTGTTTTTT. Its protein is CASRTGGYTGELFF.

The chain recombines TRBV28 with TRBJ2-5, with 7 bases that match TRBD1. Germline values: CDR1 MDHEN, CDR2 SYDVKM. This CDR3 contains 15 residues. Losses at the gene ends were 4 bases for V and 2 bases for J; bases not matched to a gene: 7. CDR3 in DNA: TGTGCCAGCAGTTCCCCTGGGACAGCTCAAGAGACCCAGTACTTC. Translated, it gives CASSSPGTAQETQYF.

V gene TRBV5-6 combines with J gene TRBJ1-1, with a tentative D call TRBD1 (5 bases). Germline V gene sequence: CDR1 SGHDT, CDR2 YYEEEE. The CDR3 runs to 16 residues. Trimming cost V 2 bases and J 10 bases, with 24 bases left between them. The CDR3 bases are TGTGCCAGCAGCTTCCTCCTTAGTGGACAAAAAGCGGGAGCTTTCTTT. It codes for CASSFLLSGQKAGAFF. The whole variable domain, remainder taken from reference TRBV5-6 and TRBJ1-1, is DAGVTQSPTHLIKTRGQQVTLRCSPKSGHDTVSWYQQALGQGPQFIFQYYEEEERQRGNFPDRFSGHQFPNYSSELNVNALLLGDSALYLCASSFLLSGQKAGAFFGQGTRLTVV.

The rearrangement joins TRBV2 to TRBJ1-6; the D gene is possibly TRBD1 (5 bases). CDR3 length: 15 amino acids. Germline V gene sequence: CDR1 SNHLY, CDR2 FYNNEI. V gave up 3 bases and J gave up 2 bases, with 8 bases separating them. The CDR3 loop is CASSDRGAYNSPLHF. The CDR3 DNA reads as TGTGCCAGCAGTGATCGGGGGGCCTATAATTCACCCCTCCACTTT.

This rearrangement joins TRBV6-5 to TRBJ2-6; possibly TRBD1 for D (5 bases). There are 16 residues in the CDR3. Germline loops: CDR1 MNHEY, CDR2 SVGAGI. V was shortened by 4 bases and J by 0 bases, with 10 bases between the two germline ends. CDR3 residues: CASSWGPSSGANVLTF. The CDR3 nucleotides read TGTGCCAGCAGTTGGGGCCCTAGCTCTGGGGCCAACGTCCTGACTTTC.

CDR3 protein: CASSTGQGGEQYF. CDR3 DNA: TGTGCCAGTAGTACGGGACAGGGAGGCGAGCAGTACTTC. V and J are TRBV19 and TRBJ2-7; 9 bases are shared with TRBD1. This CDR3 has 13 amino acids. V was pared by 4 bases and J by 6 bases, with 4 bases of the junction left unmatched. Germline lookup yields CDR1 LNHDA and CDR2 SQIVND (reference sequence).

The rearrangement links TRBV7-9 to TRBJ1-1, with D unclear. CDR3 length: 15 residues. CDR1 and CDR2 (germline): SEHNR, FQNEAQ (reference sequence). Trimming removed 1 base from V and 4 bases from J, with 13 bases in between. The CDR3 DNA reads TGTGCCAGCAGCTTAGACGAGGGATGGGGCACTGAAGCTTTCTTT. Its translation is CASSLDEGWGTEAFF.

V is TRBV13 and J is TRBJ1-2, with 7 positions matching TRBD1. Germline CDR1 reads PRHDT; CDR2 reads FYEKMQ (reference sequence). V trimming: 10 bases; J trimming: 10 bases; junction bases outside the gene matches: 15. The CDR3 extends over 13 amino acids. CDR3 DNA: TGTGCCACCGGAAGGGGACAGATGGGGGCCTACACCTTC. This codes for CATGRGQMGAYTF.

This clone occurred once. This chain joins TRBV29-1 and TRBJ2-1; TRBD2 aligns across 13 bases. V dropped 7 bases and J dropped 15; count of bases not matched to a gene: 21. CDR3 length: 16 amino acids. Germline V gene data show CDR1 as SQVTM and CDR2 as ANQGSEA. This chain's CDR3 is CSGGLAGSRGSSKGFF. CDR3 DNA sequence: TGCAGCGGGGGACTAGCGGGATCAAGGGGGTCAAGTAAGGGGTTCTTC.

The CDR3 bases are TGTGCCAGCAGCGAACTTAGCGGGGCGAACACCGGGGAGCTGTTTTTT. Amino acid sequence: CASSELSGANTGELFF. The chain is built from TRBV9 and TRBJ2-2, with 8 bases matching TRBD2. The CDR3 is made up of 16 amino acids. J gave up 0 bases and V 3 bases, and 4 bases lay outside the gene matches. Looked up from germline, CDR1 is SGDLS and CDR2 is YYNGEE.

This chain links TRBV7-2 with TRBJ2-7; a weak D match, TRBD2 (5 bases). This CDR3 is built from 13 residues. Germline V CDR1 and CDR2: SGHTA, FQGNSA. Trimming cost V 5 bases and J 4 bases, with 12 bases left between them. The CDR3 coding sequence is TGTGCCAGCAGCCTCGGACTGGTTTACGAGCAGTACTTC. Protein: CASSLGLVYEQYF.

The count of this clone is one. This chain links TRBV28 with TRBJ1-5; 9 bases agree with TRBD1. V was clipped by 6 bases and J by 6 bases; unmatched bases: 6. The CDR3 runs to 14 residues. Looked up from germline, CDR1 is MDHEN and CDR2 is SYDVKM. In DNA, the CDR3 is TGTGCCAGCAGACATGACAGGGGGTTTCAGCCCCAGCATTTT. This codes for CASRHDRGFQPQHF.

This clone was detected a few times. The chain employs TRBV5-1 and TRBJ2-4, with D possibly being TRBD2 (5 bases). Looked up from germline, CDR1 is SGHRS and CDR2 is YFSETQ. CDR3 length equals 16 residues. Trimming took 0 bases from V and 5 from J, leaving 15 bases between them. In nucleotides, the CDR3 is TGCGCCAGCAGCTTGGACTTGACGGGGTACGAAAACATTCAGTACTTC. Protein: CASSLDLTGYENIQYF.

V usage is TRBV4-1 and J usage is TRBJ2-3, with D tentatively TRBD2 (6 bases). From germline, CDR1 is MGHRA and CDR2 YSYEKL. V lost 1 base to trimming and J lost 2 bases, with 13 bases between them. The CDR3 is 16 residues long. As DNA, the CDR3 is TGCGCCAGCAGCCAAGCTGAGGGAGGCCCCACAGATACGCAGTATTTT. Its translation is CASSQAEGGPTDTQYF.

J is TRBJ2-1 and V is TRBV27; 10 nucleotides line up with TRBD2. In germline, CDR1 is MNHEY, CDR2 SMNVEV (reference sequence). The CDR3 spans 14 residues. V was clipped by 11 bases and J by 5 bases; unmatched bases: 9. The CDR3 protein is CAGFRTSGNNEQFF. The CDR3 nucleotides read TGTGCCGGGTTTCGGACTAGCGGAAACAATGAGCAGTTCTTC.

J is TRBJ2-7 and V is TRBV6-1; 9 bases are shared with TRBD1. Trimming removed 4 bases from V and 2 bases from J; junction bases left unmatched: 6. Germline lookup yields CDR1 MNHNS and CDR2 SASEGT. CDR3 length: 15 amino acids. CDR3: CASSALTGGAYEQYF. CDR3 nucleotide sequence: TGTGCCAGCAGTGCCTTGACAGGGGGTGCCTACGAGCAGTACTTC.

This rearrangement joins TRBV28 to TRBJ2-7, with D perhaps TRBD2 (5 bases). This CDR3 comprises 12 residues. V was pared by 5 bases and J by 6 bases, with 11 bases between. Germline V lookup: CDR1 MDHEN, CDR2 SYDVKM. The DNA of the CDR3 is TGTGCCAGCAGTACCCTGAGGGTCGAGCAGTACTTC. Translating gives CASSTLRVEQYF.

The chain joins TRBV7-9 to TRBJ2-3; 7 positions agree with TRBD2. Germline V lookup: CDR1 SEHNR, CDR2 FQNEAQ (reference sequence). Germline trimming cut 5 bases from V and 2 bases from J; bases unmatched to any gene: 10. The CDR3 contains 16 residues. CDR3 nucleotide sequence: TGTGCCAGCAGCAATCGCCCTAGCGGCTCCACAGATACGCAGTATTTT. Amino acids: CASSNRPSGSTDTQYF.

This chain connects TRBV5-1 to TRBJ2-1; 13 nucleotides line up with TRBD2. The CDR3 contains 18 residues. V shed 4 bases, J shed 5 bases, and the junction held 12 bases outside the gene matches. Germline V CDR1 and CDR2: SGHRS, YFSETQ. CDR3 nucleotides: TGCGCCAGCAGCCCATGGACTAGCGGGAGAGGATGGGACAATGAGCAGTTCTTC. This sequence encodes CASSPWTSGRGWDNEQFF.

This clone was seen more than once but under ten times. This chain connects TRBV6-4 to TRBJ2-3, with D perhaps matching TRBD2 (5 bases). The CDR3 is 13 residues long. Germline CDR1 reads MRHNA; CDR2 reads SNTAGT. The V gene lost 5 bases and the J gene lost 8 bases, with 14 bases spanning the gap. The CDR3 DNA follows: TGTGCCAGCAGTCCTACTACCGGAGGTACGCAGTATTTT. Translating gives CASSPTTGGTQYF.

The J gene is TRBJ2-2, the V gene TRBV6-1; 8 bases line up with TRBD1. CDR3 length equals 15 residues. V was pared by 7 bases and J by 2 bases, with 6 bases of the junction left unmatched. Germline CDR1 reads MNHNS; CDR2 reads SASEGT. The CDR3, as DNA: TGTGCCAGCACCCCGGACAGGGACAACACCGGGGAGCTGTTTTTT. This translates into CASTPDRDNTGELFF.

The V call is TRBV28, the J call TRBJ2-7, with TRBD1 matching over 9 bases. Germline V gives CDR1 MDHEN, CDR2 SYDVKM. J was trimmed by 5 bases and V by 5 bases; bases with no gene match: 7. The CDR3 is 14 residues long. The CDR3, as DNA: TGTGCCAGCAGTCGAACCGGGACAGGGCACGAGCAGTACTTC. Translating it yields CASSRTGTGHEQYF.

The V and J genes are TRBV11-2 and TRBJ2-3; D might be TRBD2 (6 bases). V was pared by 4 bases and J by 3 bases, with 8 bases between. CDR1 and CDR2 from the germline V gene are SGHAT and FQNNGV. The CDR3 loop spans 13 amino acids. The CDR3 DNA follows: TGTGCCAGCAGCTCCGGACTAACAGATACGCAGTATTTT. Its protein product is CASSSGLTDTQYF.

The CDR3 spells CASSDTSGRVNNEQFF. The CDR3 region has the DNA TGTGCCAGCAGTGATACTAGCGGGAGAGTAAACAATGAGCAGTTCTTC. V usage is TRBV28 and J usage is TRBJ2-1, with 11 bases matching TRBD2. Germline V gives CDR1 MDHEN, CDR2 SYDVKM. There are 16 residues in the CDR3. V gave up 5 bases and J gave up 5 bases; unmatched junction bases: 8. Full variable domain (rest looked up from reference TRBV28 and TRBJ2-1): DVKVTQSSRYLVKRTGEKVFLECVQDMDHENMFWYRQDPGLGLRLIYFSYDVKMKEKGDIPEGYSVSREKKERFSLILESASTNQTSMYLCASSDTSGRVNNEQFFGPGTRLTVL.

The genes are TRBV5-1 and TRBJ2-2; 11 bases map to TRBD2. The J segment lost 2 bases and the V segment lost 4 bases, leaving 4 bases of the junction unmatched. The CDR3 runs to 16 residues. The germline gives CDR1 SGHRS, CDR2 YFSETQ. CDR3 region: CASSKGLAANTGELFF. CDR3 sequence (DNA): TGCGCCAGCAGCAAGGGACTAGCGGCTAACACCGGGGAGCTGTTTTTT.

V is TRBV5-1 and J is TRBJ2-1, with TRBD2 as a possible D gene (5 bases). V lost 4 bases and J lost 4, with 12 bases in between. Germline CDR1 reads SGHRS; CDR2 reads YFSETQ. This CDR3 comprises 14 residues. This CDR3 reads CASSKAREYNEQFF. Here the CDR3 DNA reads TGCGCCAGCAGCAAAGCTAGGGAGTACAATGAGCAGTTCTTC. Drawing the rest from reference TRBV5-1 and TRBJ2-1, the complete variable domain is KAGVTQTPRYLIKTRGQQVTLSCSPISGHRSVSWYQQTPGQGLQFLFEYFSETQRNKGNFPGRFSGRQFSNSRSEMNVSTLELGDSALYLCASSKAREYNEQFFGPGTRLTVL.

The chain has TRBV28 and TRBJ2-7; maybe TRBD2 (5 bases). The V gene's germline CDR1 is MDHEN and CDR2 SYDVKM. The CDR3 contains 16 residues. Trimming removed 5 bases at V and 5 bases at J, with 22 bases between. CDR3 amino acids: CASSPLAGEDQDEQYF. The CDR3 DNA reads TGTGCCAGCAGTCCCCTAGCAGGAGAGGATCAGGACGAGCAGTACTTC.

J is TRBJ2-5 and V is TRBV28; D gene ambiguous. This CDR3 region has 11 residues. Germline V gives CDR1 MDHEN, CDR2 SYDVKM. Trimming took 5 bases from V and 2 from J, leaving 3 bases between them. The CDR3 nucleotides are TGTGCCAGCAGTCCACAAGAGACCCAGTACTTC. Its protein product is CASSPQETQYF.